These 30 T cell receptor beta chains originate from one sample sequenced in a study of T-cell memory formation after mild COVID-19. TCRdb used MiXCR to reprocess the 5' RACE reads, holding one entry per CDR3 protein. The sample comprises around 200,000 distinct CDR3 sequences, over 9.5% of which are singletons, and roughly 3.2% rests with the top ten. The material sequenced was PBMCs or a T cell subset sorted from them (not recorded which). Source of these receptors: a man between 18 and 29 years old who had mild COVID-19 (a few samples of this study predate the infection). Cell type and time point are not known.

This clonotype was observed once. V is TRBV2 and J is TRBJ2-1; 7 nucleotides agree with TRBD1. The V segment lost 8 bases and the J segment 6 bases; nucleotides outside the gene matches: 10. The CDR3 runs 14 residues. Looked up from germline, CDR1 is SNHLY and CDR2 is FYNNEI. This CDR3 is CASGDSEYANEQFF. DNA of the CDR3: TGTGCCAGCGGGGACAGTGAGTATGCCAATGAGCAGTTCTTC.

DNA for the CDR3: TGCGCCAGCAGCTTAGGATCGACGGACAGGGGCCATGGCTACACCTTC. It yields the protein CASSLGSTDRGHGYTF. The chain carries TRBV5-1 and TRBJ1-2, with TRBD1 matching 9 bases. CDR1 is SGHRS, CDR2 YFSETQ, per germline. V was pared by 2 bases and J by 6 bases, with 11 bases of the junction left unmatched. The CDR3 spans 16 residues.

There are a few counts of this clonotype. The J gene is TRBJ1-6, the V gene TRBV10-3, with a possible D match to TRBD1 (5 bases). The CDR3 has 15 amino acids. V dropped 1 base and J dropped 5 bases, with 9 bases sitting between them. Germline V gene sequence: CDR1 ENHRY, CDR2 SYGVKD. The CDR3 spells CAISELGPNNSPLHF. The DNA for the CDR3 is TGTGCCATCAGTGAGTTGGGACCTAATAATTCACCCCTCCACTTT.

This clonotype was seen a few times. The V call is TRBV4-3, the J call TRBJ1-4; 9 bases agree with TRBD1. V lost 4 bases to trimming and J lost 10 bases; unmatched junction nucleotides: 7. The germline V gene encodes CDR1 LGHNA and CDR2 YSLEER. The CDR3 sequence is 14 residues long. The CDR3 sequence is CASSPRTGERKLFF. The CDR3 nucleotides read TGCGCCAGCAGCCCCCGGACAGGGGAGAGAAAACTGTTTTTT.

The rearrangement joins TRBV20-1 to TRBJ1-6, with D unclear. Trimming took 4 bases from V and 14 from J, leaving 21 bases between them. The CDR3 totals 14 residues. The germline CDR1 and CDR2 sequences are DFQATT and SNEGSKA (reference sequence). Written as DNA, the CDR3 is TGCAGTGCTACCCGGGATGGGGAGGGCAGAGCCCTCCACTTT. Translated, it gives CSATRDGEGRALHF.

This clonotype has a count of ten or more. The chain joins TRBV7-2 to TRBJ2-7; 7 nucleotides align to TRBD1. The germline V gene encodes CDR1 SGHTA and CDR2 FQGNSA. Trimming cost V 3 bases and J 2 bases; bases outside gene matches: 1. This CDR3 has 13 amino acids. Here the CDR3 DNA reads TGTGCCAGCAGCTTCGACAGGGCCTACGAGCAGTACGTC. This gives the protein CASSFDRAYEQYV.

This clonotype was recorded a few times. The chain has TRBV29-1 and TRBJ2-3; D remains ambiguous. Per the germline V gene, CDR1 is SQVTM and CDR2 is ANQGSEA. This CDR3 has 15 residues. V gave up 5 bases and J gave up 0 bases, with 15 bases separating them. CDR3 nucleotide sequence: TGCAGCGTTTCACCCGAAGCTGGAAGCACAGATACGCAGTATTTT. Amino acids: CSVSPEAGSTDTQYF.

This clonotype was observed at least ten times. This chain links TRBV12-3 or TRBV12-4 with TRBJ2-5; 8 bases align to TRBD1. The junction had 6 bases not matched to a gene; V was cut back by 5 bases and J by 4 bases. The CDR3 sequence is 14 residues long. DNA of the CDR3: TGTGCCAGCAGTACAGGACAGGGAGTAGAGACCCAGTACTTC. Translating it yields CASSTGQGVETQYF.

The genes are TRBV2 and TRBJ1-2; D call uncertain. The CDR3 has 17 residues. CDR1 SNHLY and CDR2 FYNNEI come from the germline V gene. Trimming cost V 4 bases and J 2 bases, with 20 bases left between them. The CDR3 sequence: CASSVGPGQADNYGYTF. The CDR3, as DNA: TGTGCCAGCAGTGTAGGTCCCGGGCAGGCCGACAACTATGGCTACACCTTC.

This clonotype turned up a few times. This sequence joins TRBV12-3 or TRBV12-4 and TRBJ1-1, with D possibly being TRBD1 (6 bases). CDR3 length: 16 residues. The V and J ends lost 0 bases and 4 bases respectively, with 15 bases between them. CDR3 in amino acids: CASSLALGGTGTEAFF. Written as DNA, the CDR3 is TGTGCCAGCAGTTTAGCGTTAGGGGGAACGGGCACTGAAGCTTTCTTT.

V usage is TRBV5-1 and J usage is TRBJ2-5; 11 nucleotides line up with TRBD2. Unmatched junction bases numbered 10, after V lost 4 bases and J lost 5 bases. CDR3 length equals 16 residues. The germline gives CDR1 SGHRS, CDR2 YFSETQ. CDR3 amino acids: CASSGWGTSGKETQYF. CDR3 in DNA: TGCGCCAGCAGCGGATGGGGGACTAGCGGAAAGGAGACCCAGTACTTC.

This clonotype came up many times. This rearrangement joins TRBV5-1 to TRBJ2-2; no clear D. Trimming cost V 0 bases and J 6 bases, with 9 bases left between them. This CDR3 is 14 amino acids long. Germline V CDR1 and CDR2: SGHRS, YFSETQ. CDR3 amino acids: CASSLVYGAGELFF. The CDR3 nucleotides read TGCGCCAGCAGCTTGGTGTATGGGGCCGGGGAGCTGTTTTTT.

This clonotype was detected a few times. The gene calls are TRBV4-3 and TRBJ2-5, with 8 bases lining up with TRBD2. V dropped 4 bases and J dropped 4; count of bases not matched to a gene: 11. Germline values: CDR1 LGHNA, CDR2 YSLEER. The CDR3 runs 16 residues. The CDR3 nucleotides read TGCGCCAGCAGCCGCCAGCGGGGGAATCCAGGAGAGACCCAGTACTTC. Protein: CASSRQRGNPGETQYF.

V and J are TRBV20-1 and TRBJ1-1, with D perhaps matching TRBD1 (5 bases). CDR1 is DFQATT, CDR2 SNEGSKA, per germline (reference sequence). This CDR3 has 12 amino acids. V was pared by 6 bases and J by 11 bases, with 19 bases between. CDR3 in DNA: TGCAGTGCCCCGCCCCCCGGGACGCAGGCTTTCTTT. Translation: CSAPPPGTQAFF.

This clonotype showed up just a few times. V and J are TRBV28 and TRBJ1-6, with 11 nucleotides matching TRBD1. The trim removed 10 bases at V and 9 bases at J, leaving 8 bases unmatched. Looked up from germline, CDR1 is MDHEN and CDR2 is SYDVKM. The length of the CDR3 is 14 residues. DNA of the CDR3: TGTGCCACAAGAAGGGGGACAGGGGGTTCACCCCTCCACTTT. Protein product: CATRRGTGGSPLHF.

This clonotype has only a few counts. The chain carries TRBV2 and TRBJ2-7; D may be TRBD1 (6 bases). V dropped 5 bases and J dropped 5 bases, with 13 bases sitting between them. The length of the CDR3 is 13 residues. From germline, CDR1 is SNHLY and CDR2 FYNNEI. Here the CDR3 reads CASSRQESHEQYF. The CDR3 DNA reads as TGTGCCAGCAGTCGACAGGAGTCTCACGAGCAGTACTTC. Filled out from reference TRBV2 and TRBJ2-7, the complete variable domain reads EPEVTQTPSHQVTQMGQEVILRCVPISNHLYFYWYRQILGQKVEFLVSFYNNEISEKSEIFDDQFSVERPDGSNFTLKIRSTKLEDSAMYFCASSRQESHEQYFGPGTRLTVT.

This chain uses TRBV7-6 with TRBJ2-5; unclear D gene. The CDR3 runs 14 residues. V was shortened by 4 bases and J by 5 bases, with 14 bases between the two germline ends. Germline loops: CDR1 SGHVS, CDR2 FNYEAQ. CDR3 residues: CASSSEHGWETQYF. The CDR3 nucleotides read TGTGCCAGCAGCTCGGAACATGGTTGGGAGACCCAGTACTTC.

The chain recombines TRBV2 with TRBJ2-2, with D possibly being TRBD1 or TRBD2 (5 bases each). Germline V lookup: CDR1 SNHLY, CDR2 FYNNEI. The CDR3 consists of 14 residues. V lost 6 bases to trimming and J lost 3 bases, with 11 bases between them. CDR3 coding DNA: TGTGCCAGCAGCGGGGACGGATACACCGGGGAGCTGTTTTTT. It encodes CASSGDGYTGELFF.

This clonotype was seen many times. The V call is TRBV7-2, the J call TRBJ2-7; 8 bases fit TRBD2. This CDR3 contains 13 residues. V gave up 3 bases and J gave up 2 bases; unmatched junction bases: 0. The germline V gene has CDR1 SGHTA and CDR2 FQGNSA. The CDR3: CASSLGLAYEQYV. The CDR3, as DNA: TGTGCCAGCAGCTTGGGACTAGCCTACGAGCAGTACGTC.

V gene TRBV7-8 combines with J gene TRBJ2-7; TRBD1 aligns across 8 bases. This CDR3 comprises 13 residues. Germline CDR1 SGHVS, CDR2 FQNEAQ. Trimming cost V 4 bases and J 5 bases; bases outside gene matches: 4. In DNA form, the CDR3 reads TGTGCCAGCAGCTGGACAGGGAGGAACGAGCAGTACTTC. This gives the protein CASSWTGRNEQYF.

The V gene is TRBV7-2, the J gene TRBJ1-2; D may be TRBD1 (6 bases). Germline lookup yields CDR1 SGHTA and CDR2 FQGNSA. Trimming removed 5 bases from V and 5 bases from J, with 18 bases in between. This CDR3 spans 15 amino acids. The DNA for the CDR3 is TGTGCCAGCAGCCCACGCGTAGTGGGGGCGTATGGCTACACCTTC. Its translation: CASSPRVVGAYGYTF.

CDR3 DNA: TGTGCCAGCAGTATTGGCCGGAGGTGGATTGAGCAGTTCTTC. It encodes CASSIGRRWIEQFF. V is TRBV12-3 or TRBV12-4 and J is TRBJ2-1; D is perhaps TRBD2 (5 bases). The CDR3 consists of 14 residues. The V end was cut by 5 bases, the J end by 9 bases, with 17 bases between.

The chain carries TRBV5-1 and TRBJ1-3, with D hard to call. The CDR3 length is 15 residues. CDR1 SGHRS and CDR2 YFSETQ come from the germline V gene. The V end lost 3 bases, the J end lost 1 base, and 11 bases lay between the germline ends. CDR3 coding DNA: TGCGCCAGCAGCTGGATGGGGATGTCTGGAAACACCATATATTTT. It translates to CASSWMGMSGNTIYF. The full variable domain, with the rest looked up from reference TRBV5-1 and TRBJ1-3, is KAGVTQTPRYLIKTRGQQVTLSCSPISGHRSVSWYQQTPGQGLQFLFEYFSETQRNKGNFPGRFSGRQFSNSRSEMNVSTLELGDSALYLCASSWMGMSGNTIYFGEGSWLTVV.

The V and J genes are TRBV6-5 and TRBJ2-2; D may match TRBD1 or TRBD2 (5 bases each). The CDR3 runs 13 residues. The germline V gene has CDR1 MNHEY and CDR2 SVGAGI. The V and J ends lost 3 bases and 7 bases respectively, with 9 bases between them. CDR3 nucleotide sequence: TGTGCCAGCAGTTATGAGGGGAACGGGGAGCTGTTTTTT. Its protein product is CASSYEGNGELFF.

CDR3 nucleotide sequence: TGTGCCAGCAGGTGGGGGGAAACTGAAGCTTTCTTT. This translates into CASRWGETEAFF. The rearrangement joins TRBV3-1 to TRBJ1-1, with D maybe TRBD1 (5 bases). This CDR3 contains 12 residues. Trimming shortened V by 6 bases and J by 5 bases, and 10 bases separated the two germline ends. The germline CDR1 and CDR2 sequences are LGHDT and YNNKEL (reference sequence).

V is TRBV5-1 and J is TRBJ2-1; D unclear. Trimming took 0 bases from V and 2 from J, leaving 6 bases between them. The CDR3 totals 14 residues. Germline V CDR1 and CDR2: SGHRS, YFSETQ. CDR3 DNA sequence: TGCGCCAGCAGCTTGGGGTCAGCCTACAATGAGCAGTTCTTC. This codes for CASSLGSAYNEQFF.

This clonotype was found many times. This chain links TRBV6-6 with TRBJ1-2; no clear D. Germline V gene sequence: CDR1 MNHNY, CDR2 SVGAGI (reference sequence). This CDR3 region has 15 residues. Trimming took off 2 bases at V and 0 bases at J, with 10 bases between the two ends. CDR3 region: CASSYGQEANYGYTF. As DNA, the CDR3 is TGTGCCAGCAGTTACGGGCAGGAAGCTAACTATGGCTACACCTTC.

This clonotype was recorded a few times. The V gene is TRBV20-1, the J gene TRBJ1-6; a weak D match, TRBD1 (5 bases). The CDR3 spans 14 residues. V lost 3 bases and J 5 bases, leaving 11 bases between the germline ends. From germline, CDR1 is DFQATT and CDR2 SNEGSKA (reference sequence). CDR3 region: CSASKGLNNSPLHF. In DNA, the CDR3 is TGCAGTGCTAGTAAGGGGCTCAATAATTCACCCCTCCACTTT.

This clonotype occurred many times. DNA of the CDR3: TGTGCCAGCAGCCAAGGGTACCGGGGCGGTGAGCAGTTCTTC. It specifies CASSQGYRGGEQFF. The J gene is TRBJ2-1, the V gene TRBV3-1; D is perhaps TRBD1 or TRBD2 (5 bases each). Germline CDR1 and CDR2: LGHDT and YNNKEL (reference sequence). V was clipped by 1 base and J by 9 bases, with 13 bases between them. The CDR3 extends over 14 amino acids.

The chain carries TRBV7-9 and TRBJ2-2; possibly TRBD1 or TRBD2 for D (5 bases each). This CDR3 has 13 amino acids. The ends were cut back, 7 bases at V and 6 bases at J, with 12 bases in the middle. Germline CDR1 and CDR2: SEHNR and FQNEAQ (reference sequence). CDR3 bases: TGTGCCAGCAAGGGGCCGGGACCCGGGGAGCTGTTTTTT. Its translation: CASKGPGPGELFF.